This T cell receptor (beta chain) was documented in a study of control samples from healthy donors and cancer patients. Data came from immunoSEQ multiplex PCR; TCRdb stores just in-frame clones and leaves some out. Among 75,000 to 80,000 clones listed, about 89% were seen once. V lost 2 bases, J lost 6 bases, and 10 bases lay in between. CDR1 and CDR2 from the germline V gene are SGHDN and FVKESK. This CDR3 has 14 residues. The receptor was derived from a woman aged 50 to 60 with colorectal cancer. The sample taken for sequencing was PBMCs. This chain joins TRBV14 and TRBJ2-2, with D perhaps TRBD2 (6 bases). The chain's CDR3 is CASSQYGGPGELFF. CDR3 DNA: TGTGCCAGCAGCCAATACGGGGGACCCGGGGAGCTGTTTTTT.